The 21 T cell receptor beta chains below were found in one sample sequenced in a study of cytomegalovirus exposure and HLA in healthy donors. Primers for the PCR totalled 60 Vbeta and 13 Jbeta. Profiling relied on immunoSEQ multiplex PCR, and the TCRdb table lists in-frame clones only, not all of them. Of approximately 88,000 clones in the sample, over 75% were seen once. Sequencing was performed on PBMCs. All receptors derive from a man in his thirties or forties in good health and CMV-seropositive.

The chain joins TRBV15 to TRBJ2-1; D is possibly TRBD2 (5 bases). This CDR3 is 16 amino acids long. The V gene's germline CDR1 is LNHNV and CDR2 YYDKDF (reference sequence). With 1 base removed from V and 2 bases from J, the gap between germline ends came to 12 bases. CDR3 protein: CATSRVRTGAYNEQFF. The CDR3 DNA follows: TGTGCCACCAGCAGAGTAAGGACCGGGGCCTACAATGAGCAGTTCTTC.

The chain joins TRBV4-3 to TRBJ2-1; 9 positions match TRBD1. The CDR3 is made up of 16 amino acids. Germline V lookup: CDR1 LGHNA, CDR2 YSLEER. V gave up 3 bases and J gave up 6 bases; unmatched junction bases: 9. CDR3 sequence: CASSHSSGTGSNEQFF. Written as DNA, the CDR3 is TGCGCCAGCAGCCACTCCTCCGGGACAGGGAGCAATGAGCAGTTCTTC.

This clone has only one observation. The gene calls are TRBV5-6 and TRBJ1-2; 8 bases fit TRBD1. With V trimmed by 4 bases and J by 8 bases, 4 bases remained unmatched. Per germline, CDR1 SGHDT and CDR2 YYEEEE. The CDR3 consists of 12 residues. In nucleotides, the CDR3 is TGTGCCAGCAGCCCTTGGGACAGGGGCTACACCTTC. This gives the protein CASSPWDRGYTF. Drawing the rest from reference TRBV5-6 and TRBJ1-2, the complete variable domain is DAGVTQSPTHLIKTRGQQVTLRCSPKSGHDTVSWYQQALGQGPQFIFQYYEEEERQRGNFPDRFSGHQFPNYSSELNVNALLLGDSALYLCASSPWDRGYTFGSGTRLTVV.

J is TRBJ1-2 and V is TRBV6-5; perhaps TRBD1 as D (5 bases). V gave up 3 bases and J gave up 4 bases, with 9 bases separating them. The CDR3 consists of 13 residues. The germline V gene has CDR1 MNHEY and CDR2 SVGAGI. This CDR3 reads CASSYGAGYGYTF. Here the CDR3 DNA reads TGTGCCAGCAGTTATGGGGCCGGCTATGGCTACACCTTC.

This clone was seen only a few times. The genes are TRBV5-1 and TRBJ1-1, with D unclear. CDR1 and CDR2 from the germline V gene are SGHRS and YFSETQ. The CDR3 spans 13 residues. Trimming shortened V by 4 bases and J by 1 base, and 8 bases separated the two germline ends. This chain's CDR3 is CASSQHGNTEAFF. The DNA of the CDR3 is TGCGCCAGCAGCCAACATGGGAACACTGAAGCTTTCTTT.

This clone was counted once. This sequence joins TRBV5-1 and TRBJ2-7; maybe TRBD1 (5 bases). This CDR3 contains 15 residues. The V and J ends lost 4 bases and 4 bases respectively, with 18 bases between them. Germline V gene lookup returns CDR1 SGHRS and CDR2 YFSETQ. The CDR3 coding sequence is TGCGCCAGCAGCGCAAATGCAGGGCCCGGGTACGAGCAGTACTTC. Residues: CASSANAGPGYEQYF.

This clone was counted only a few times. The chain carries TRBV9 and TRBJ2-1, with 7 bases fitting TRBD2. J lost 2 bases, V lost 4 bases, and 12 bases had no gene match. CDR1 SGDLS and CDR2 YYNGEE come from the germline V gene. The CDR3 has 17 residues. CDR3 bases: TGTGCCAGCAGCCCCCGGGGGGAGCCCCGTCCCTACAATGAGCAGTTCTTC. This sequence encodes CASSPRGEPRPYNEQFF.

The gene calls are TRBV21-1 and TRBJ2-7; TRBD1 was called by the table and not checked on the DNA. TRBV21-1 is given as a pseudogene. The CDR3 is made up of 13 amino acids. CDR3 nucleotide sequence: TGTGCCAGCAGTTACAGGGGGCTGGACGAGCAGTACGTC. It specifies CASSYRGLDEQYV.

The genes are TRBV6-6 and TRBJ2-5; D gene uncertain. Trimming stripped 6 bases from V and 5 bases from J, with 4 bases between. Germline V gene lookup returns CDR1 MNHNY and CDR2 SVGAGI (reference sequence). The CDR3 runs 10 residues. The CDR3 bases are TGTGCCAGCAGCCATGAGACCCAGTACTTC. Translated, it gives CASSHETQYF.

CDR3 amino acids: CASSPYRVEAEAFF. As DNA, the CDR3 is TGTGCCAGCAGCCCATACAGGGTAGAAGCTGAAGCTTTCTTT. J is TRBJ1-1 and V is TRBV7-9; possible D gene TRBD1, 6 bases. The CDR3 length is 14 residues. V was trimmed by 5 bases and J by 6 bases, leaving 16 bases between them. CDR1 and CDR2 (germline): SEHNR, FQNEAQ (reference sequence).

V gene TRBV6-1 combines with J gene TRBJ2-7; TRBD2 is a possible D gene (6 bases). The CDR3 sequence is 16 residues long. Trimming cost V 4 bases and J 0 bases, with 16 bases left between them. Germline V CDR1 and CDR2: MNHNS, SASEGT. CDR3 sequence: CASSAISGHPSYEQYF. DNA of the CDR3: TGTGCCAGCAGTGCAATTAGCGGCCATCCCTCCTACGAGCAGTACTTC.

This clone has only a few counts. V gene TRBV9 combines with J gene TRBJ1-1, with TRBD1 matching over 9 bases. The CDR3 spans 16 residues. The V and J ends lost 3 bases and 2 bases, in that order; junction bases with no gene match: 8. The germline V gene encodes CDR1 SGDLS and CDR2 YYNGEE. CDR3 nucleotide sequence: TGTGCCAGCAGCGCCCCCCGGGACAGGGAAAACACTGAAGCTTTCTTT. Amino acid sequence: CASSAPRDRENTEAFF.

With respect to this clone: Additional DNA sequences in this sample encode the identical CDR3. The chain links TRBV10-3 to TRBJ1-5; 7 bases agree with TRBD1. Germline V gives CDR1 ENHRY, CDR2 SYGVKD. The CDR3 consists of 16 residues. J was trimmed by 7 bases and V by 0 bases; bases with no gene match: 9. CDR3 nucleotides: TGTGCCATCAGTGAGTCAAGACAGGGTGGAGAACAGCCCCAGCATTTT. Its protein product is CAISESRQGGEQPQHF.

V and J are TRBV7-3 and TRBJ1-1; the D gene is possibly TRBD1 (5 bases). Trimming took 5 bases from V and 6 from J, leaving 16 bases between them. Per germline, CDR1 SGHTA and CDR2 FQGTGA. The CDR3 loop spans 14 amino acids. CDR3 nucleotide sequence: TGTGCCAGCAGCCTTAAGGGGCATTCATCTGAAGCTTTCTTT. Its protein product is CASSLKGHSSEAFF.

The rearrangement uses TRBV5-1 and TRBJ1-1, with TRBD1 matching 9 bases. The CDR3 spans 16 residues. Germline-derived CDR1 and CDR2 are SGHRS and YFSETQ. Losses at the gene ends were 0 bases for V and 7 bases for J; bases not matched to a gene: 10. The CDR3 spells CASSLGGQGFRFEAFF. The CDR3 nucleotides read TGCGCCAGCAGCTTGGGGGGACAGGGATTCCGCTTTGAAGCTTTCTTT.

V is TRBV4-3 and J is TRBJ2-7; 9 bases are shared with TRBD1. The germline V gene has CDR1 LGHNA and CDR2 YSLEER. After removal of 4 bases from V and 5 bases from J, the junction contained 12 bases not matched to a gene. The length of the CDR3 is 16 residues. CDR3 region: CASSRDPGTGSDEQYF. The CDR3 bases are TGCGCCAGCAGCCGCGACCCCGGGACAGGGTCAGACGAGCAGTACTTC.

J is TRBJ2-2 and V is TRBV15; 7 bases are a match to TRBD2. The CDR3 extends over 14 amino acids. CDR1 is LNHNV and CDR2 is YYDKDF in the germline V gene (reference sequence). V trimming: 9 bases; J trimming: 6 bases; junction bases outside the gene matches: 10. CDR3 DNA: TGTGCCACTGTAGCTGGCGGGAGTGCCGGGGAGCTGTTTTTT. Translated, it gives CATVAGGSAGELFF.

This sequence joins TRBV5-4 and TRBJ1-1; D is unclear. The V and J ends lost 3 bases and 1 base respectively, with 10 bases between them. This CDR3 has 14 residues. The germline V gene has CDR1 SGHNT and CDR2 YYREEE (reference sequence). This chain's CDR3 is CASSSPLRNTEAFF. The CDR3 DNA follows: TGTGCCAGCAGCTCCCCTTTGAGGAACACTGAAGCTTTCTTT. Using reference TRBV5-4 and TRBJ1-1 for the parts outside the CDR3, the full variable domain is ETGVTQSPTHLIKTRGQQVTLRCSSQSGHNTVSWYQQALGQGPQFIFQYYREEENGRGNFPPRFSGLQFPNYSSELNVNALELDDSALYLCASSSPLRNTEAFFGQGTRLTVV.

The rearrangement joins TRBV4-2 to TRBJ2-3; 8 positions match TRBD2. The germline CDR1 and CDR2 sequences are LGHNA and YNFKEQ. The CDR3 totals 16 residues. Germline trimming cut 4 bases from V and 3 bases from J; bases unmatched to any gene: 9. In DNA form, the CDR3 reads TGTGCCAGCAGCCGAGAGAGCGGGGGCCGAACAGATACGCAGTATTTT. It encodes CASSRESGGRTDTQYF.

The CDR3 DNA reads as TGTGCCAGTAGTCTCGAAGGACTAGCATCCTACAATGAGCAGTTCTTC. Its protein product is CASSLEGLASYNEQFF. V is TRBV19 and J is TRBJ2-1, with 8 bases aligning to TRBD2. This CDR3 comprises 16 residues. V shed 5 bases, J shed 1 base, and the junction held 7 bases outside the gene matches. Germline V gene data show CDR1 as LNHDA and CDR2 as SQIVND (reference sequence).

The chain links TRBV5-5 to TRBJ1-2; no firm D call. V gave up 2 bases and J gave up 3 bases, with 11 bases separating them. This CDR3 comprises 14 residues. The germline V gene encodes CDR1 SGHKS and CDR2 YYEKEE (reference sequence). DNA of the CDR3: TGTGCCAGCAGCTTCAGATCGAGGGACTATGGCTACACCTTC. Its translation: CASSFRSRDYGYTF.